This T cell receptor beta chain originates from a study of PD-1 blockade in classical Hodgkin lymphoma. Study overall: A 3 mg/kg intravenous dose of nivolumab was received by patients every 2 weeks.

The data were produced by immunoSEQ multiplex PCR, yet TCRdb's version contains in-frame clones alone and is incomplete. The sample includes about 21,000 clones, 72% of them seen just once. Indicated time point: cycle 4 day 1 (C4D1), after five to seven weeks of nivolumab. Each and every patient relapsed after autologous stem cell transplantation, and patients got differing brentuximab vedotin exposure. Magnetic negative selection purified CD4+ T cells from thawed PBMCs. The CDR3 totals 15 residues. V lost 0 bases to trimming and J lost 0 bases, with 8 bases between them. Germline V gene data show CDR1 as SGHNT and CDR2 as YYREEE (reference sequence). In regard to this clone: The antigen is unknown.

Overall study findings and caveats: By cycle point C4D1, TCR diversity had risen significantly in CD4+ cells (but not CD8+ cells). It was reported that newly diagnosed patients had less baseline TCR diversity than healthy donors. Patients newly diagnosed and complete responders had comparable baseline diversity.

The chain has TRBV5-4 and TRBJ2-3; D not resolved. This clonotype originated in a human donor with classical Hodgkin lymphoma. Sequences were derived from CD4+ T cells from blood, sampled before the fourth cycle of nivolumab. For the CDR3, the DNA is TGTGCCAGCAGCTTGGATTTCGGGAGCACAGATACGCAGTATTTT. This translates into CASSLDFGSTDTQYF.